These T cell receptor beta chains were read from a single sample in a study of technical replicates of blood from a handful of donors. This table comes from immunoSEQ multiplex PCR, and its TCRdb copy is limited to in-frame clones, with some not included. The sample gives more than 90,000 clones, approximately 96% of which show up once; around 0.24% is in the top ten. Sequencing was done on a sample of T cells isolated from PBMCs. The receptors come from a human donor in good health. The CDR3 runs from the conserved cysteine through the conserved F or W. Fields, in order: CDR3 length, V gene, J gene, clone size, D gene, CDR3 DNA, CDR3 protein. The D gene is left open where the match is weak. Size is stated for part of the rows, as once, few or many counts, or as a class when the clone is expanded.

14	TRBV6-5	TRBJ1-3	few	-	TGTGCCAGCAGTTACCGGGGTAGCGGAAACACCATATATTTT	CASSYRGSGNTIYF
14	TRBV9	TRBJ1-1	-	-	TGTGCCAGCAGCGTTACAGGGAGGAACACTGAAGCTTTCTTT	CASSVTGRNTEAFF
15	TRBV6-6	TRBJ2-3	-	-	TGTGCCAGCAGTTACTCGACAGGTAGCACAGATACGCAGTATTTT	CASSYSTGSTDTQYF
14	TRBV5-1	TRBJ1-1	-	-	TGCGCCAGCAGCTTGGAACAGATGAACACTGAAGCTTTCTTT	CASSLEQMNTEAFF
12	TRBV6-6	TRBJ2-7	-	-	TGTGCCAGCAGTTACTCCCGGTACGAGCAGTACTTC	CASSYSRYEQYF
16	TRBV10-3	TRBJ1-2	-	-	TGTGCCATCAGTGAGCCCAAAGGGGTTTTCAACTATGGCTACACCTTC	CAISEPKGVFNYGYTF
15	TRBV6-1	TRBJ1-2	-	-	TGTGCCAGCAGTGAACTAGAGACTGTAATCGGTGGCTACACCTTC	CASSELETVIGGYTF
18	TRBV19	TRBJ2-3	-	TRBD2	TGTGCCAGTAGTATAGAAGTCCGGACTAGCGGGAGCACAGATACGCAGTATTTT	CASSIEVRTSGSTDTQYF
14	TRBV5-1	TRBJ2-1	-	-	TGCGCCAGCAGCTTGGGACTACCCAACGCTGAGCAGTTCTTC	CASSLGLPNAEQFF
14	TRBV5-1	TRBJ2-1	-	TRBD1	TGCGCCAGCAGCCCGGGACAGGGGTACAATGAGCAGTTCTTC	CASSPGQGYNEQFF
10	TRBV29-1	TRBJ1-1	-	TRBD1	TGCAGCGTCCACAGGGGGCAAGCTTTCTTT	CSVHRGQAFF
16	TRBV14	TRBJ1-2	-	TRBD1	TGTGCCAGCAGCCAAGACTCCCCCGGGACAGGGACTGGCTACACCTTC	CASSQDSPGTGTGYTF